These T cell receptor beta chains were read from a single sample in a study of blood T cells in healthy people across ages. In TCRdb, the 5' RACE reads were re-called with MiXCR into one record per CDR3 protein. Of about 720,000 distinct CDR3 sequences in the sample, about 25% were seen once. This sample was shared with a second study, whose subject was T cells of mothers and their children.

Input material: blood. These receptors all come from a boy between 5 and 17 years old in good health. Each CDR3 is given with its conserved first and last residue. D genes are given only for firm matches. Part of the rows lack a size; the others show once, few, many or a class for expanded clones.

CASSASQGPMNTEAFF,TGTGCCAGCAGTGCCTCACAGGGACCGATGAACACTGAAGCTTTCTTT,TRBV27,-,-,TRBJ1-1
CASSRSQGVYEQYF,TGTGCCAGCAGCAGGAGCCAGGGTGTCTACGAGCAGTACTTC,TRBV5-5,-,-,TRBJ2-7
CASSLYGQGLSGYTF,TGTGCCAGCAGCTTGTACGGACAGGGTTTATCTGGCTACACCTTC,TRBV7-2,TRBD1,-,TRBJ1-2
CASSFVPDEQYF,TGTGCCAGCAGTTTCGTTCCCGACGAGCAGTACTTC,TRBV12-3/TRBV12-4,-,-,TRBJ2-7
CASSLVLRTNTEAFF,TGCGCCAGCAGCTTGGTTCTTCGGACGAACACTGAAGCTTTCTTT,TRBV5-1,-,-,TRBJ1-1
CASSYLIRESTDTQYF,TGTGCCAGCAGTTACCTTATAAGGGAGTCCACAGATACGCAGTATTTT,TRBV6-6,-,-,TRBJ2-3
CSAGDQTQETQHF,TGCAGTGCTGGGGACCAGACCCAAGAGACCCAGCACTTC,TRBV20-1,-,-,TRBJ2-5
CAISIGTSGAQETQYF,TGTGCCATCAGTATTGGGACTAGCGGGGCCCAAGAGACCCAGTACTTC,TRBV10-3,TRBD2,-,TRBJ2-5
CSADRDRDQETQYF,TGCAGTGCTGACCGGGACAGGGACCAAGAGACCCAGTACTTC,TRBV20-1,TRBD1,few,TRBJ2-5
CASNLRRGSQETQYF,TGTGCCAGCAATCTCCGAAGGGGATCCCAAGAGACCCAGTACTTC,TRBV6-2/TRBV6-3,-,-,TRBJ2-5
CASSLGDITDTQYF,TGTGCCAGCAGCCTGGGGGATATCACAGATACGCAGTATTTT,TRBV7-2,-,-,TRBJ2-3
CSARTGVGNTIYF,TGCAGCGCTCGGACAGGGGTAGGAAACACCATATATTTT,TRBV29-1,TRBD1,few,TRBJ1-3
CASSQGVEKLFF,TGTGCCAGCAGCCAAGGTGTTGAAAAACTGTTTTTT,TRBV3-1,-,few,TRBJ1-4
CASAGDLAKNIQYF,TGTGCCAGCGCAGGGGACTTAGCCAAAAACATTCAGTACTTC,TRBV3-1,-,-,TRBJ2-4
CASRPLANQETQYF,TGTGCCAGCAGACCACTAGCGAACCAAGAGACCCAGTACTTC,TRBV7-2,TRBD2,few,TRBJ2-5
CASSQDAAGTSGEQYF,TGTGCCAGCAGCCAAGACGCGGCAGGGACATCGGGCGAGCAGTACTTC,TRBV3-1,-,few,TRBJ2-7
CASSQDHGTGTGGGEQYF,TGTGCCAGCAGCCAAGATCATGGTACCGGGACAGGGGGAGGCGAGCAGTACTTC,TRBV4-2,TRBD1,few,TRBJ2-7
CAISESWTEAFF,TGTGCCATCAGTGAGTCCTGGACAGAAGCTTTCTTT,TRBV10-3,-,-,TRBJ1-1
CASGPSEANTGELFF,TGCGCCAGCGGGCCTAGCGAGGCTAACACCGGGGAGCTGTTTTTT,TRBV5-1,-,-,TRBJ2-2
CASSPSHIRREGRATQYF,TGCGCCAGCAGCCCGTCTCATATAAGGCGGGAGGGAAGAGCGACCCAGTACTTC,TRBV5-1,TRBD2,few,TRBJ2-5
CASSQGAPILTSYNEQFF,TGTGCCAGCAGTCAGGGGGCTCCCATTCTAACCTCCTACAATGAGCAGTTCTTC,TRBV6-6,TRBD1,few,TRBJ2-1
CATSDPTGYQETQYF,TGTGCCACCAGTGACCCAACAGGGTACCAAGAGACCCAGTACTTC,TRBV24-1,-,many,TRBJ2-5
CAIAGGVQETQYF,TGTGCCATCGCGGGCGGGGTCCAAGAGACCCAGTACTTC,TRBV10-3,-,few,TRBJ2-5
CASSQDYGGPGELFF,TGTGCCAGCAGCCAAGATTACGGGGGGCCCGGGGAGCTGTTTTTT,TRBV3-1,-,few,TRBJ2-2
CASSDTGGGETQYF,TGTGCCAGCAGCGACACAGGGGGCGGGGAGACCCAGTACTTC,TRBV6-1,TRBD1,few,TRBJ2-5
CASSITSAHSYNEQFF,TGTGCCAGTAGTATAACTAGCGCGCACTCCTACAATGAGCAGTTCTTC,TRBV19,TRBD2,-,TRBJ2-1
CASSGDRASNYGYTF,TGTGCCAGCAGTGGGGACAGGGCCAGTAACTATGGCTACACCTTC,TRBV6-6,TRBD1,-,TRBJ1-2
CASSSRQGGTDTQYF,TGTGCCAGCAGCTCCCGACAGGGGGGAACAGATACGCAGTATTTT,TRBV7-2,TRBD1,few,TRBJ2-3
CAISVEVYNEQFF,TGTGCCATCAGTGTTGAGGTATACAATGAGCAGTTCTTC,TRBV10-3,-,few,TRBJ2-1
CASSFQDNQPQHF,TGTGCCAGCAGCTTCCAGGACAATCAGCCCCAGCATTTT,TRBV7-9,-,many,TRBJ1-5
CASSRMGGSGMGSYEQYF,TGTGCCAGCAGCCGGATGGGGGGGAGCGGGATGGGCTCCTACGAGCAGTACTTC,TRBV7-4,TRBD2,few,TRBJ2-7
CASSLMLGSSGANVLTF,TGTGCCAGCAGCTTAATGCTGGGTAGCTCTGGGGCCAACGTCCTGACTTTC,TRBV7-9,-,few,TRBJ2-6